This T cell receptor (beta chain) derives from a study of patients and donors after allogeneic stem cell transplantation. In TCRdb, the RT-PCR reads were re-called with MiXCR into one record per CDR3 protein. The table has more than 150,000 distinct CDR3 sequences, less than 45% seen once. This CDR3 is built from 14 residues. The V end was cut by 2 bases, the J end by 4 bases, with 9 bases between. CDR1 is MNHEY, CDR2 SVGEGT, per germline. In its sample, this clonotype was seen a few times. The V call is TRBV6-2 or TRBV6-3, the J call TRBJ1-5; unclear D gene. The source material was blood, either unsorted or a sorted T cell fraction (not recorded which). The sequence came from a human donor who was either an allogeneic HSCT recipient or a stem cell or donor lymphocyte infusion donor (not recorded which). It is not recorded whose cells these are; they may come from a transplant donor. CDR3 region: CASSYKERNQPQHF. The CDR3 DNA follows: TGTGCCAGCAGTTACAAGGAAAGGAATCAGCCCCAGCATTTT.